This T cell receptor beta chain originates from a study of control samples from healthy donors and cancer patients. Clones were read by immunoSEQ multiplex PCR, and TCRdb kept only the in-frame ones, dropping some. The sample has some 130,000 clones, about 91% seen once. The length of the CDR3 is 12 residues. Germline V gives CDR1 SGHTA, CDR2 FQGNSA. V lost 1 base and J 7 bases, leaving 7 bases between the germline ends. Source material: blood. This rearrangement joins TRBV7-2 to TRBJ1-1; no firm D call. The TCR comes from a young man in good health. The chain's CDR3 is CASSLGMGEAFF. CDR3 nucleotides: TGTGCCAGCAGCTTAGGTATGGGTGAAGCTTTCTTT.